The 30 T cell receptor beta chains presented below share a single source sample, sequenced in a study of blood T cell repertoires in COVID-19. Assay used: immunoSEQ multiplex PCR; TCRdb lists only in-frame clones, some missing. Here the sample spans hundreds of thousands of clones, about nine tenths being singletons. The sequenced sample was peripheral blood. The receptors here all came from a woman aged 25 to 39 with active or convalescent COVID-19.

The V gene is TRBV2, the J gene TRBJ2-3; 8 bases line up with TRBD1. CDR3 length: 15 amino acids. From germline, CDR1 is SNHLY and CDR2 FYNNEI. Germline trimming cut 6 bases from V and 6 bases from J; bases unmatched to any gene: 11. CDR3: CASSSGQATADTQYF. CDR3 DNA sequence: TGTGCCAGCAGCTCGGGACAGGCCACAGCGGATACGCAGTATTTT.

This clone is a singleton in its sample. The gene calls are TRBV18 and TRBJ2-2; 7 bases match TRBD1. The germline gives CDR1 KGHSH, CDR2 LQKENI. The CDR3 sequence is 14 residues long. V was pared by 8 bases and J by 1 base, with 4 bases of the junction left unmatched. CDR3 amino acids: CASVGQENTGELFF. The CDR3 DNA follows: TGTGCCAGCGTAGGACAGGAGAACACCGGGGAGCTGTTTTTT.

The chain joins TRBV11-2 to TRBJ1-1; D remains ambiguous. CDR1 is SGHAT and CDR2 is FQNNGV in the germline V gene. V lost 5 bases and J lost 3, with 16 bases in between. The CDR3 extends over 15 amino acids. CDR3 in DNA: TGTGCCAGCAGCCCGCGACAAGGGAGTGACACTGAAGCTTTCTTT. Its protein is CASSPRQGSDTEAFF.

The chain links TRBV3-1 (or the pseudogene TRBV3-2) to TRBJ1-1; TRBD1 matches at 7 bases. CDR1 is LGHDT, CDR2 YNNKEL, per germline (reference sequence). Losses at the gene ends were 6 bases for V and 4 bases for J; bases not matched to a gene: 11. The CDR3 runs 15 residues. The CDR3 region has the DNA TGTGCCAGCAGTTTTGGGATAGACAGGGCCACTGAAGCTTTCTTT. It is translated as CASSFGIDRATEAFF.

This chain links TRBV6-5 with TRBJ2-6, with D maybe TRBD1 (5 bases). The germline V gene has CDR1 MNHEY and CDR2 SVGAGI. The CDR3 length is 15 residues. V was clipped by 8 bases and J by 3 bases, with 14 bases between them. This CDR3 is CASSSGWDGANVLTF. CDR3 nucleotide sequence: TGTGCCAGCTCGTCAGGGTGGGATGGGGCCAACGTCCTGACTTTC.

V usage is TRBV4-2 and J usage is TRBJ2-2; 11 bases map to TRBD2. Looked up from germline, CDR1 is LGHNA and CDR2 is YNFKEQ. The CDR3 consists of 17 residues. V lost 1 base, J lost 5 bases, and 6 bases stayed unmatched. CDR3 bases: TGTGCCAGCAGCCAAGCCACTAGCGGGGGAAGAACCGGGGAGCTGTTTTTT. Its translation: CASSQATSGGRTGELFF.

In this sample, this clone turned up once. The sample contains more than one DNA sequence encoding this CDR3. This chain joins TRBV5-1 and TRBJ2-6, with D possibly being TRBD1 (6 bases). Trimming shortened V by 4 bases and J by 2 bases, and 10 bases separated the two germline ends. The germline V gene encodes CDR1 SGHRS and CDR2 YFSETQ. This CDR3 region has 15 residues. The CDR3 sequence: CASSPDRPGANVLTF. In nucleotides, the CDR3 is TGCGCCAGCAGCCCAGACAGGCCTGGGGCCAACGTCCTGACTTTC.

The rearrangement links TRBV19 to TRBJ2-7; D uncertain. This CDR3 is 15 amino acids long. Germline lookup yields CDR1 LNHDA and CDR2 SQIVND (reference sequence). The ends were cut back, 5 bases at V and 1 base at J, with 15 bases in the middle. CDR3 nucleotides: TGTGCCAGTAGTTCCCGGGTAGATGGGTCCTACGAGCAGTACTTC. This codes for CASSSRVDGSYEQYF.

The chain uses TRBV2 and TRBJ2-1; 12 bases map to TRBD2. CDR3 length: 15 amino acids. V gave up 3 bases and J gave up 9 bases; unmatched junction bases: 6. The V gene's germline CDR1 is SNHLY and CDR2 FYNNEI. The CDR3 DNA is TGTGCCAGCAGTGATGGGACTAGCGGGTTGGCTGAGCAGTTCTTC. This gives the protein CASSDGTSGLAEQFF.

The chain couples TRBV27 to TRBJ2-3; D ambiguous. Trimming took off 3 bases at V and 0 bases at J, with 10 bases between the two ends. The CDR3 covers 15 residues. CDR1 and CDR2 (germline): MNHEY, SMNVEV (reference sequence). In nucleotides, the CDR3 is TGTGCCAGCAGTTTTAGAGGCCAGAGCACAGATACGCAGTATTTT. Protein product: CASSFRGQSTDTQYF.

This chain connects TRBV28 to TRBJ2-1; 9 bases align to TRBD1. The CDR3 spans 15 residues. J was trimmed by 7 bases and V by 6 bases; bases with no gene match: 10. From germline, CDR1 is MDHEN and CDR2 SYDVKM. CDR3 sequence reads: CASSPTGQGRNEQFF. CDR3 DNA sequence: TGTGCCAGCAGCCCTACGGGACAGGGTCGAAATGAGCAGTTCTTC.

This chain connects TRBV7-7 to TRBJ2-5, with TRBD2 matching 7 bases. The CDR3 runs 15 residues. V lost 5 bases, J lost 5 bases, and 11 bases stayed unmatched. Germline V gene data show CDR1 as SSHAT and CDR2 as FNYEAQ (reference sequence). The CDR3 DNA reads TGTGCCAGCAGCCTAACTAGCGACTCTTGGGAGACCCAGTACTTC. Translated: CASSLTSDSWETQYF. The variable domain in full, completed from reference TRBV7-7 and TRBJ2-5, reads GAGVSQSPRYKVTKRGQDVTLRCDPISSHATLYWYQQALGQGPEFLTYFNYEAQPDKSGLPSDRFSAERPEGSISTLTIQRTEQRDSAMYRCASSLTSDSWETQYFGPGTRLLVL.

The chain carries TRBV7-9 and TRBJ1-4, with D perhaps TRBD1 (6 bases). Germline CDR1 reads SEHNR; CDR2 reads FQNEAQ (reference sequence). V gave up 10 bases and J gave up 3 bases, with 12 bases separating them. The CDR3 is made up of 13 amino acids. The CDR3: CATPGHSNEKLFF. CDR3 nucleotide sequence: TGTGCCACCCCGGGACATTCTAATGAAAAACTGTTTTTT.

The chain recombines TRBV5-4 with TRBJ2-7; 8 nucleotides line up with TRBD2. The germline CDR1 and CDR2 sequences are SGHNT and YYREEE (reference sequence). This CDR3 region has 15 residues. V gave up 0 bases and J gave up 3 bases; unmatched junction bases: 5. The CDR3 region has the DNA TGTGCCAGCAGCTTGGAGGTCACTAGCGGCTACGAGCAGTACTTC. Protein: CASSLEVTSGYEQYF.

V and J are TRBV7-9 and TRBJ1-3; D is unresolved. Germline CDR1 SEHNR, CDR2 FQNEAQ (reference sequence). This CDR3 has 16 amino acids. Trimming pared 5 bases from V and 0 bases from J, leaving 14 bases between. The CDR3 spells CASSPWERHSGNTIYF. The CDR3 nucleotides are TGTGCCAGCAGCCCCTGGGAGAGACACTCTGGAAACACCATATATTTT.

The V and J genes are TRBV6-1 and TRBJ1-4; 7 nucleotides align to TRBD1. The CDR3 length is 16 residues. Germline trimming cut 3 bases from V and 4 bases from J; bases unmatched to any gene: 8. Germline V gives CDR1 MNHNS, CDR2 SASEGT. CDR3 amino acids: CASSDRFGTDNEKLFF. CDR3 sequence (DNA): TGTGCCAGCAGTGACAGGTTCGGGACAGATAATGAAAAACTGTTTTTT.

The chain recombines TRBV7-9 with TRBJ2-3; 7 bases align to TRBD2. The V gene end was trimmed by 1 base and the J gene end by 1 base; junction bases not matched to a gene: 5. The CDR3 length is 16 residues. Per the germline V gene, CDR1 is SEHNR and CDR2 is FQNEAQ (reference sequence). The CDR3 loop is CASSLVAGERTDTQYF. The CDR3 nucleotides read TGTGCCAGCAGCTTAGTTGCGGGGGAACGCACAGATACGCAGTATTTT.

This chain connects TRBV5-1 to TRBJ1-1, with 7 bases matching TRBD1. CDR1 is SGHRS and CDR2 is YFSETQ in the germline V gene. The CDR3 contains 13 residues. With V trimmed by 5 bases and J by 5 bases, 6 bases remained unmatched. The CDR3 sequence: CASRRQGWTEAFF. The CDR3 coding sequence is TGCGCCAGCAGACGACAGGGTTGGACTGAAGCTTTCTTT.

The CDR3: CASSTGLYDRYQETQYF. CDR3 coding DNA: TGCGCCAGCAGCACCGGCCTATACGACAGGTACCAAGAGACCCAGTACTTC. The chain has TRBV5-1 and TRBJ2-5; TRBD1 might be the D (6 bases). Germline V gene sequence: CDR1 SGHRS, CDR2 YFSETQ. The germline V and J ends were trimmed by 4 bases and 0 bases, with 19 bases remaining between them. The CDR3 covers 17 residues.

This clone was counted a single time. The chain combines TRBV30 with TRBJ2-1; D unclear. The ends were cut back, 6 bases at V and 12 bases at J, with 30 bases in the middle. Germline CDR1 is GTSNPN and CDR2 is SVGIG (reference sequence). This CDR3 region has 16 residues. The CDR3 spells CACRLDGSTMSAGQFF. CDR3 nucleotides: TGTGCCTGCCGACTTGACGGATCTACAATGTCGGCTGGGCAGTTCTTC.

CDR3 amino acids: CASSHRDRGQFGDSPLHF. In DNA, the CDR3 is TGTGCCAGCAGCCACCGGGACAGGGGGCAGTTTGGGGATTCACCCCTCCACTTT. V usage is TRBV14 and J usage is TRBJ1-6; TRBD1 matches 12 bases. Germline V gene lookup returns CDR1 SGHDN and CDR2 FVKESK. This CDR3 comprises 18 residues. The V gene end was trimmed by 3 bases and the J gene end by 8 bases; junction bases not matched to a gene: 11.

CDR3: CASSQDLKGGTEAFF. CDR3 nucleotide sequence: TGTGCCAGCAGCCAAGATTTGAAAGGGGGCACTGAAGCTTTCTTT. The chain carries TRBV3-1 (or the pseudogene TRBV3-2) and TRBJ1-1; TRBD1 is a possible D gene (6 bases). V gave up 0 bases and J gave up 4 bases, with 12 bases separating them. The CDR3 runs 15 residues. Germline CDR1 LGHDT, CDR2 YNNKEL (reference sequence).

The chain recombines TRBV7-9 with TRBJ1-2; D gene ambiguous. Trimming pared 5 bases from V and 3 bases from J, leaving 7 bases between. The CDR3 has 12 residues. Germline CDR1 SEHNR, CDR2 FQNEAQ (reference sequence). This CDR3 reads CASSPPDYGYTF. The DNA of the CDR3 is TGTGCCAGCAGCCCCCCGGACTATGGCTACACCTTC.

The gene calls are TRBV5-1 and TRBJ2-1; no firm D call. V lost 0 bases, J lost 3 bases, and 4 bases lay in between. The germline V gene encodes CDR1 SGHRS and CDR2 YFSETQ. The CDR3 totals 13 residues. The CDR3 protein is CASSLAVYNEQFF. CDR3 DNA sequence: TGCGCCAGCAGCTTGGCCGTCTACAATGAGCAGTTCTTC. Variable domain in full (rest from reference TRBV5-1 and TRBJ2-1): KAGVTQTPRYLIKTRGQQVTLSCSPISGHRSVSWYQQTPGQGLQFLFEYFSETQRNKGNFPGRFSGRQFSNSRSEMNVSTLELGDSALYLCASSLAVYNEQFFGPGTRLTVL.

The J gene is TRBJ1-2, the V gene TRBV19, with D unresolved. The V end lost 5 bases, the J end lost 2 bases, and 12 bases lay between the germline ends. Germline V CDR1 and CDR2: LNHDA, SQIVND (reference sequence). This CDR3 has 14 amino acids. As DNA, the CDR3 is TGTGCCAGTAGTCTCTCGACTTCAAACTATGGCTACACCTTC. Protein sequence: CASSLSTSNYGYTF.

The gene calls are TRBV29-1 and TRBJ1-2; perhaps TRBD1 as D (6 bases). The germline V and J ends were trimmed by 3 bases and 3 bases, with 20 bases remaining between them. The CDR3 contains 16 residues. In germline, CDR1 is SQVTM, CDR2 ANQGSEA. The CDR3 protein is CSVDSRDDRSHYGYTF. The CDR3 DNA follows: TGCAGCGTTGACTCTAGGGACGACAGGTCCCACTATGGCTACACCTTC. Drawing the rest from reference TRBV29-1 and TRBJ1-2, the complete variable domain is SAVISQKPSRDICQRGTSLTIQCQVDSQVTMMFWYRQQPGQSLTLIATANQGSEATYESGFVIDKFPISRPNLTFSTLTVSNMSPEDSSIYLCSVDSRDDRSHYGYTFGSGTRLTVV.

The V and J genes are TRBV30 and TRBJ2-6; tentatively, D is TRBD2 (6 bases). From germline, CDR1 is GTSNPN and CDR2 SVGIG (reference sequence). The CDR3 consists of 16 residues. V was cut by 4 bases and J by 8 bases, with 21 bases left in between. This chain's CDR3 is CAWMGGAPLRTNVLTF. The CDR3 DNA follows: TGTGCCTGGATGGGAGGCGCGCCACTGCGGACCAACGTCCTGACTTTC.

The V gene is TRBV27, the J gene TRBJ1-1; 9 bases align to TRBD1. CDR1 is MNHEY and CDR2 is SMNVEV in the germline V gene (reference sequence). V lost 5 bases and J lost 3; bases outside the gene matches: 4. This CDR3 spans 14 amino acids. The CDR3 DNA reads TGTGCCAGCAGTAAACAGGGGGCTTACACTGAAGCTTTCTTT. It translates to CASSKQGAYTEAFF.

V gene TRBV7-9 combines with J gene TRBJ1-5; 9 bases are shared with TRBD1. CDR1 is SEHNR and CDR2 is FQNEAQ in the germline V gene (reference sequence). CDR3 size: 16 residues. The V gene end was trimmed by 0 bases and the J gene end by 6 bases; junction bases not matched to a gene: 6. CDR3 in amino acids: CASSLAGGQGSQPQHF. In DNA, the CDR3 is TGTGCCAGCAGCTTAGCGGGGGGACAGGGAAGTCAGCCCCAGCATTTT.

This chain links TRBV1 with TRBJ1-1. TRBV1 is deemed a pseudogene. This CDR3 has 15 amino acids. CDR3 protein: CTSSQSSGGNTEAFF. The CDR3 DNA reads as TGCACCAGCAGCCAATCCTCGGGGGGGAACACTGAAGCTTTCTTT.